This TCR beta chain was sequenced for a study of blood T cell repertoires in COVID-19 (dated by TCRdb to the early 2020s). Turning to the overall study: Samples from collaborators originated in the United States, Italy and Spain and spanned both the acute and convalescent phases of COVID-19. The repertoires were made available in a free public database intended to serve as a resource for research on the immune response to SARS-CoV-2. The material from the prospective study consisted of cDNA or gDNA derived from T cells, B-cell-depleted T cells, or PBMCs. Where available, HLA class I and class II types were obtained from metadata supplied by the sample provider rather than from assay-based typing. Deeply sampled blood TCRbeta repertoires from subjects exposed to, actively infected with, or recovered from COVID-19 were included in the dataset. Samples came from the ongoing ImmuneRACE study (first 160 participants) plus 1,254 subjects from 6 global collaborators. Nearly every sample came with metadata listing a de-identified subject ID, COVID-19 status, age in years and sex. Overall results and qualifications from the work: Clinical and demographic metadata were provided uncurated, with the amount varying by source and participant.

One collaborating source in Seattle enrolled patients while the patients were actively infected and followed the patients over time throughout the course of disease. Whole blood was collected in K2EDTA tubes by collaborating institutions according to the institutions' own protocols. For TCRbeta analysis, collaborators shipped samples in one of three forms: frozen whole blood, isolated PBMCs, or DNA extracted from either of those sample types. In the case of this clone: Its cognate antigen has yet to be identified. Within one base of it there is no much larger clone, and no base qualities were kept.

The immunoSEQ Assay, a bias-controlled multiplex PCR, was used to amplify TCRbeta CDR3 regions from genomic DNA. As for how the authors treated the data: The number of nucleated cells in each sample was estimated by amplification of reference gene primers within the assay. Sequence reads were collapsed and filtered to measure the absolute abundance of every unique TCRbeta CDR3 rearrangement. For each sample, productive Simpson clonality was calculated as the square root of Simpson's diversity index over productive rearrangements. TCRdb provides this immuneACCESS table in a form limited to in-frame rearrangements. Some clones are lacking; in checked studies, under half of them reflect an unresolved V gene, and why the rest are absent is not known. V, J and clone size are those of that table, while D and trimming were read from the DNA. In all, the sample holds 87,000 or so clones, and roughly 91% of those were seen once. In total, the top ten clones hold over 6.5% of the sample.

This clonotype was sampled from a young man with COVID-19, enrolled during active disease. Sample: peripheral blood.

The DNA is TGTGCCTGGAGTAAGGACAGGAACACAGATACGCAGTATTTT. It encodes CAWSKDRNTDTQYF. This chain is built from TRBV30 and TRBJ2-3, and TRBD1 matches 7 of the central bases. The V end gives up 2 bases and the J end 2 bases, leaving 4 bases in the junction not matched to a gene. From a lookup of the germline V gene (reference sequence), CDR1 and CDR2 are GTSNPN and SVGIG. The CDR3 contains 14 residues, cysteine and phenylalanine counted. Only CDR3 DNA remains: 42 bases, in frame from the first base.